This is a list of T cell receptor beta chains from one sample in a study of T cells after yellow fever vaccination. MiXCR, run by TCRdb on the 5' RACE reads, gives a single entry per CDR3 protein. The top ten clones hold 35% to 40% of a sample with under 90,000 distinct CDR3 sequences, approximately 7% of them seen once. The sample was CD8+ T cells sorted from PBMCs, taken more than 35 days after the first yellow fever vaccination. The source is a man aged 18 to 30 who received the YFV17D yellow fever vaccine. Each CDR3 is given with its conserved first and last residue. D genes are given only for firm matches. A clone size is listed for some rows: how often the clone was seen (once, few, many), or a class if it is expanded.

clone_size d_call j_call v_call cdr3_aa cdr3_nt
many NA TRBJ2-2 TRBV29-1 CSVEDRGTPGSCFF NA
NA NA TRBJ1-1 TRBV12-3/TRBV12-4 CASSEGWETEAFF TGTGCCAGCAGTGAGGGATGGGAGACTGAAGCTTTCTTT
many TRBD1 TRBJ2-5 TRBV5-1 CASSPSTGQGVKETQYF TGCGCCAGCAGCCCATCCACGGGACAGGGGGTAAAAGAGACCCAGTACTTC
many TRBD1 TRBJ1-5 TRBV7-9 CASSGTGDNQPQHF TGTGCCAGCAGCGGGACAGGGGACAATCAGCCCCAGCATTTT
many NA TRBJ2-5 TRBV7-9 CASSLLGETQYF TGTGCCAGCAGCTTATTAGGAGAGACCCAGTACTTC
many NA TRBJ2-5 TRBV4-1 CASSNGRLQETQYF TGCGCCAGCAGCAACGGACGGCTCCAAGAGACCCAGTACTTC
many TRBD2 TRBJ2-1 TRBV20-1 CSARGDLSGGDYNEQFF TGCAGTGCTAGGGGTGACCTTAGCGGGGGGGACTACAATGAGCAGTTCTTC
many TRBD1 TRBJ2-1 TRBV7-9 CASSFFTGAEQFF TGTGCCAGCAGCTTTTTCACAGGGGCTGAGCAGTTCTTC
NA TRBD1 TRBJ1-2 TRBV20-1 CSARVRAGGAGGYGYTF TGCAGTGCTAGAGTAAGGGCAGGGGGTGCCGGGGGCTATGGCTACACCTTC
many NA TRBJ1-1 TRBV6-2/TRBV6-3 CASSFVTVAEAFF TGTGCCAGCAGTTTTGTGACAGTAGCTGAAGCTTTCTTT
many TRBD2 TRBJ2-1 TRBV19 CASTLGTSAYNEQFF TGTGCCAGTACCCTTGGGACTAGCGCCTACAATGAGCAGTTCTTC